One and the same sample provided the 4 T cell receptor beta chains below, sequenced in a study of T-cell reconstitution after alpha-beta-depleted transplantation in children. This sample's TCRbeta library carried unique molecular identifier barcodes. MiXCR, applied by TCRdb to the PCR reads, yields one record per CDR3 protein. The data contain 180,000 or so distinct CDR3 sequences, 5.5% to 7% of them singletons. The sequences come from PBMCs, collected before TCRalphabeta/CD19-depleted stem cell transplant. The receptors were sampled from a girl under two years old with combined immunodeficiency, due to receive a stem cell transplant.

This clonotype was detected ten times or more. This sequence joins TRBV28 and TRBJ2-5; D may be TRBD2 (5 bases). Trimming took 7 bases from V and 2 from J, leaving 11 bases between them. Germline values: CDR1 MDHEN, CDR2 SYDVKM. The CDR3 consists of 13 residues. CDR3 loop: CASKTTLQETQYF. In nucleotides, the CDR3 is TGTGCCAGCAAGACTACCCTACAAGAGACCCAGTACTTC.

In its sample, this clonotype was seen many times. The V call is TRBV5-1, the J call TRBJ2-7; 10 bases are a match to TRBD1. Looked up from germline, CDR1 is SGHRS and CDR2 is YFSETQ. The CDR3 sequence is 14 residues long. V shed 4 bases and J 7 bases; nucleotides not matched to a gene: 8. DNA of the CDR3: TGCGCCAGCAGCCTCGGGACAGGGGAAAATGAGCAGTACTTC. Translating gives CASSLGTGENEQYF.

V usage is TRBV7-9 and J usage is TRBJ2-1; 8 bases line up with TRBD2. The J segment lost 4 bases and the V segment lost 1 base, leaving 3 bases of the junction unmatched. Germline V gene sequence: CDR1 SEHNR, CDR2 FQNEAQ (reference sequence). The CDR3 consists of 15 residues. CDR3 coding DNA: TGTGCCAGCAGCTTAGTACTAGCGGAGTACAATGAGCAGTTCTTC. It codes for CASSLVLAEYNEQFF.

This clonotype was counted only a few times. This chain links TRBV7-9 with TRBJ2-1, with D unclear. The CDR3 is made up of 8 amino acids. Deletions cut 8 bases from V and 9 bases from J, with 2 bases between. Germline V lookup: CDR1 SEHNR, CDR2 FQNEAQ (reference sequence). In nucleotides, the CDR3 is TGTGCCAGCCGTGAGCAGTTCTTC. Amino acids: CASREQFF.